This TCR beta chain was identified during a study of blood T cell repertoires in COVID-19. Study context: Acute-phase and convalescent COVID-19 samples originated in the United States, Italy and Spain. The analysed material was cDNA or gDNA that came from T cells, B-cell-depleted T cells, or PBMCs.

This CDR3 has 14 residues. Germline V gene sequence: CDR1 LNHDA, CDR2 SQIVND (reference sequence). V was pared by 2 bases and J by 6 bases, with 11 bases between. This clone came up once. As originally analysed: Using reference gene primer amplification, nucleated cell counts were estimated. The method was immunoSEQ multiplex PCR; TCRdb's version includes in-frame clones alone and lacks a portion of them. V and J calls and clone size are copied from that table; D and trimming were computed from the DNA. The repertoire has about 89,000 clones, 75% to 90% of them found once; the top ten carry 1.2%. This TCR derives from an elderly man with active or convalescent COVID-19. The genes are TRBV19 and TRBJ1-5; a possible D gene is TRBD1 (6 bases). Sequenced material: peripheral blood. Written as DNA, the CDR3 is TGTGCCAGTAGTATACAGGGGATTGGTCAGCCCCAGCATTTT. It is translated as CASSIQGIGQPQHF.